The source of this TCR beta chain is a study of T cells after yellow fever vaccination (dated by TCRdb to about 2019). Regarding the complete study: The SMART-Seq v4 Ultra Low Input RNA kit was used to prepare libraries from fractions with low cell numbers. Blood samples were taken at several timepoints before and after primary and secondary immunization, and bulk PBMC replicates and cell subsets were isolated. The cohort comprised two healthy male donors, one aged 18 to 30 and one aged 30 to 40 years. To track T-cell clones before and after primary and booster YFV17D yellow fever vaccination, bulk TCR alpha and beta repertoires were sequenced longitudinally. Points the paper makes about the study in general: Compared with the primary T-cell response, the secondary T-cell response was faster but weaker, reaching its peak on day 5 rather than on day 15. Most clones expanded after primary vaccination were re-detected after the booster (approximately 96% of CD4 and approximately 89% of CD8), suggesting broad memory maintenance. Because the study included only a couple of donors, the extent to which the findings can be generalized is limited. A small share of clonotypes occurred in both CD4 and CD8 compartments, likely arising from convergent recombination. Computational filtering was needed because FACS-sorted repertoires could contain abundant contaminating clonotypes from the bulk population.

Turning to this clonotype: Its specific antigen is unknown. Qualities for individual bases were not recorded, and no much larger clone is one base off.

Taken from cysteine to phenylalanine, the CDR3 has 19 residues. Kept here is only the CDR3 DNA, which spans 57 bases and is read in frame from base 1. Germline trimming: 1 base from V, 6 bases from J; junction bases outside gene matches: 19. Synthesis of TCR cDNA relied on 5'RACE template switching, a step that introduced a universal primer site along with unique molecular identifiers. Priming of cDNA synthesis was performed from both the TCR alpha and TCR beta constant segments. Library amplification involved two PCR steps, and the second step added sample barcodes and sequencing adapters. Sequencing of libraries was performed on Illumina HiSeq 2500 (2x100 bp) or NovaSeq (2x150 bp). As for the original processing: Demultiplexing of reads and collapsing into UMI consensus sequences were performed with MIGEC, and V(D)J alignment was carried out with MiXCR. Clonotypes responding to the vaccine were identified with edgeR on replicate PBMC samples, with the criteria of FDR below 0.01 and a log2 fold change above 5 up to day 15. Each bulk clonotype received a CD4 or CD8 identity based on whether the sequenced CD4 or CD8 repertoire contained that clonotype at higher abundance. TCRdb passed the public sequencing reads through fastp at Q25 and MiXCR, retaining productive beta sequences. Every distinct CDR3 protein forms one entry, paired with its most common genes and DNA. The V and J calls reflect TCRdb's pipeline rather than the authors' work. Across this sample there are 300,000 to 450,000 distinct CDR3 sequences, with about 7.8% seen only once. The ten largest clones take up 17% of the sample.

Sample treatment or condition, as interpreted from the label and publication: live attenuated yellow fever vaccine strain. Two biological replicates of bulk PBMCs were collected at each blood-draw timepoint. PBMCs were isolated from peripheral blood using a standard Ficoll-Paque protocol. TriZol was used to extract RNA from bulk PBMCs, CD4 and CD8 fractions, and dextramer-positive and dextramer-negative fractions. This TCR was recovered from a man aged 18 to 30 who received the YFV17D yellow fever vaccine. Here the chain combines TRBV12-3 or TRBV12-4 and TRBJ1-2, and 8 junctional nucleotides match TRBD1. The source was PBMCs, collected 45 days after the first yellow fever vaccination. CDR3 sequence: CASSLVGRGLSSLLDGYTF. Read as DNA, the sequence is TGTGCCAGCAGTTTAGTTGGCAGGGGGCTTAGTAGCCTACTAGATGGCTACACCTTC.